Listed below are T cell receptor beta chains from one sample, sequenced in a study of blood T cell repertoires in COVID-19. The table came from immunoSEQ multiplex PCR; TCRdb's copy has only in-frame clones and leaves some out. The sample has over 40,000 clones; 65% to 90% are singletons. Source material: peripheral blood. These TCRs come from a woman older than 75 with acute or convalescent COVID-19. Both conserved end residues are trimmed from each CDR3. D genes are given only for firm matches.

TRBJ1-3 | TRBV7-8 | NA | ASSLPGSSGNTIY
TRBJ1-3 | TRBV19 | NA | ASRGSSGNTIY
TRBJ1-3 | TRBV9 | NA | ASSAHFSGNTIY
TRBJ2-7 | TRBV5-1 | NA | ASSLTGLSYEQY
TRBJ2-7 | TRBV11-2 | NA | ASSEGDEQY
TRBJ2-1 | TRBV20-1 | NA | SAAVNNEQF
TRBJ1-2 | TRBV3-1/TRBV3-2 | NA | ASSQSPQRFGYT
TRBJ2-3 | TRBV4-1 | NA | ASSQGGVLTDTQY
TRBJ2-3 | TRBV5-1 | TRBD2 | ATSLAERTDTQY
TRBJ1-4 | TRBV20-1 | NA | SASAGDDNEKLF
TRBJ1-5 | TRBV4-1 | NA | ASSQEQVGNQPQH
TRBJ1-4 | TRBV5-1 | NA | ASSLTGRRDTNEKLF
TRBJ2-7 | TRBV2 | NA | ASSEAPGYEQY
TRBJ2-2 | TRBV5-1 | NA | ASSLGGRNTGELF
TRBJ2-7 | TRBV5-1 | TRBD1 | ASTSGTGIYEQY
TRBJ2-7 | TRBV2 | NA | ASSKEQGLYEQY
TRBJ2-3 | TRBV2 | NA | ASSARVTDTQY
TRBJ2-1 | TRBV6-2/TRBV6-3 | TRBD1 | ASSYFSGTGDNEQF
TRBJ1-2 | TRBV9 | NA | ASSVGGTHNYGYT
TRBJ2-3 | TRBV3-1/TRBV3-2 | TRBD1 | ASAGIGTGSTDTQY
TRBJ2-1 | TRBV5-1 | TRBD1 | ASSTGDSTVNEQF
TRBJ1-5 | TRBV7-8 | TRBD1 | ASSRGTGKDQPQH
TRBJ2-3 | TRBV10-3 | NA | AISESRGFPDTQY
TRBJ1-2 | TRBV28 | TRBD1 | ASSHRDRVYGYT
TRBJ2-7 | TRBV6-5 | TRBD2 | ASSYSGGNFYEQY
TRBJ1-2 | TRBV5-1 | NA | ASSPDRGGYT
TRBJ1-1 | TRBV6-5 | NA | ASTGNRAEAF
TRBJ2-1 | TRBV27 | NA | ASSIGGEQF
TRBJ1-1 | TRBV5-6 | NA | ASSGQLNTEAF
TRBJ2-7 | TRBV2 | NA | ASRVDSSYEQY
TRBJ1-5 | TRBV2 | NA | ASNRDNQPQH
TRBJ1-2 | TRBV25-1 | NA | ASGEGNYGYT
TRBJ2-7 | TRBV12-5 | TRBD1 | ASGTRDRGHEQY
TRBJ2-2 | TRBV6-2/TRBV6-3 | TRBD1 | ASSPDRGQVGELF
TRBJ2-7 | TRBV5-5 | TRBD1 | ASSPGQGGEQY
TRBJ1-6 | TRBV5-1 | NA | ASSLARDNSPLH
TRBJ1-2 | TRBV2 | TRBD1 | ASSRSGDRGNYGYT
TRBJ1-6 | TRBV5-1 | NA | ASSLDGSSPLH
TRBJ1-4 | TRBV5-4 | TRBD1 | ASSWGGTGTNEKLF
TRBJ1-6 | TRBV19 | TRBD1 | ASSMEGQGRAPLH
TRBJ1-2 | TRBV5-1 | NA | ASSLGQENYGYT
TRBJ1-1 | TRBV5-6 | NA | ASSLASGHGAF
TRBJ1-4 | TRBV19 | NA | ASTNREINEKLF
TRBJ2-7 | TRBV4-2 | TRBD1 | ASSPLGQGGNSYEQY
TRBJ1-1 | TRBV5-1 | NA | ASSNAGQNTEAF
TRBJ1-2 | TRBV4-2 | NA | ASSQASAQGGSYGYT
TRBJ2-4 | TRBV3-1/TRBV3-2 | TRBD2 | ASTYSGGANIQY
TRBJ1-5 | TRBV2 | TRBD1 | ASREDRGSNQPQH
TRBJ1-2 | TRBV3-1/TRBV3-2 | NA | ASSLSPGHHNYGYT
TRBJ1-5 | TRBV27 | TRBD1 | ASREQGAGQPQH
TRBJ1-2 | TRBV7-2 | NA | ASSLAEATHYGYT
TRBJ1-3 | TRBV12-3/TRBV12-4 | TRBD1 | ASKTPTGTIY
TRBJ2-7 | TRBV6-6 | NA | ASRQQEREQY
TRBJ2-3 | TRBV7-2 | NA | ASSLLGDGRGQY
TRBJ2-2 | TRBV2 | NA | ASGAGRAPGELF
TRBJ1-4 | TRBV12-3/TRBV12-4 | NA | ASSAGMEKLF
TRBJ2-1 | TRBV11-2 | TRBD1 | ASSDRDRAYNEQF
TRBJ2-2 | TRBV19 | NA | ASKQERGLDTGELF
TRBJ1-5 | TRBV7-8 | NA | ASSLGGSHEPQH
TRBJ2-1 | TRBV7-2 | NA | ASSLAASRNEQF